The 21 T cell receptor beta chains listed next were all sequenced from one sample in a study of T cell responses to AZD1222 COVID-19 vaccine. Assay: immunoSEQ multiplex PCR; the TCRdb copy retains only in-frame clones and omits some. The data contain more than 140,000 clones, more than 80% of them singletons. Source: peripheral blood, taken on day 0 of AZD1222 vaccination. All receptors derive from an adult in good health.

The V and J genes are TRBV5-5 and TRBJ2-1; 7 bases align to TRBD2. This CDR3 region has 14 residues. Germline trimming cut 3 bases from V and 7 bases from J; bases unmatched to any gene: 7. Germline CDR1 and CDR2: SGHKS and YYEKEE (reference sequence). CDR3 in DNA: TGTGCCAGCAGCTGGACTAGTGGGGCTAATGAGCAGTTCTTC. Amino acid sequence: CASSWTSGANEQFF.

The chain couples TRBV28 to TRBJ1-2, with a weak D call TRBD1 (6 bases). The germline gives CDR1 MDHEN, CDR2 SYDVKM. The CDR3 has 12 amino acids. V was clipped by 5 bases and J by 6 bases, with 10 bases between them. CDR3 sequence: CASSIGQNGYTF. DNA of the CDR3: TGTGCCAGCAGTATCGGACAGAATGGCTACACCTTC.

The chain is built from TRBV5-1 and TRBJ1-6; TRBD1 matches 8 bases. This CDR3 spans 13 amino acids. CDR1 is SGHRS and CDR2 is YFSETQ in the germline V gene. J gave up 7 bases and V 5 bases, and 2 bases lay outside the gene matches. The CDR3 DNA sequence: TGCGCCAGCAGGGGACAGGAAAATTCACCCCTCCACTTT. It yields the protein CASRGQENSPLHF. The whole variable domain, filled in from reference TRBV5-1 and TRBJ1-6, reads KAGVTQTPRYLIKTRGQQVTLSCSPISGHRSVSWYQQTPGQGLQFLFEYFSETQRNKGNFPGRFSGRQFSNSRSEMNVSTLELGDSALYLCASRGQENSPLHFGNGTRLTVT.

This sequence joins TRBV2 and TRBJ2-3; 8 bases are shared with TRBD2. J was trimmed by 13 bases and V by 3 bases; bases with no gene match: 3. This CDR3 comprises 11 residues. The germline V gene encodes CDR1 SNHLY and CDR2 FYNNEI. CDR3: CASSEWRGEYF. The DNA of the CDR3 is TGTGCCAGCAGTGAGTGGCGGGGGGAGTATTTT.

The V and J genes are TRBV5-4 and TRBJ1-2; D gene ambiguous. V was clipped by 4 bases and J by 0 bases, with 13 bases between them. Germline loops: CDR1 SGHNT, CDR2 YYREEE (reference sequence). The CDR3 is 15 residues long. CDR3 region: CASSLLVGTNYGYTF. DNA of the CDR3: TGTGCCAGCAGCCTGCTTGTAGGGACTAACTATGGCTACACCTTC.

This clone was counted between two and nine times. The chain uses TRBV11-2 and TRBJ2-1, with 10 bases matching TRBD2. Germline V lookup: CDR1 SGHAT, CDR2 FQNNGV. J lost 7 bases, V lost 5 bases, and 11 bases had no gene match. This CDR3 is 16 amino acids long. DNA of the CDR3: TGTGCCAGCAGCACCCTTACTAGCGGGATAGGTAATGAGCAGTTCTTC. This translates into CASSTLTSGIGNEQFF.

Comments on this clone: The junction and the germline gene differ at one end; a read error may be behind it. The rearrangement uses TRBV6-5 and TRBJ2-3, with TRBD1 identical over 7 bases. The CDR3 consists of 14 residues. Germline CDR1 is MNHEY and CDR2 is SVGAGI. The CDR3 sequence: CASSYGTATGTQYF. The DNA for the CDR3 is TGTGCCAGCAGTTATGGGACAGCCACAGGTACGCAGTATTTT.

V gene TRBV27 combines with J gene TRBJ1-1; a possible D gene is TRBD1 (5 bases). Per germline, CDR1 MNHEY and CDR2 SMNVEV (reference sequence). This CDR3 comprises 14 residues. V was shortened by 7 bases and J by 1 base, with 13 bases between the two germline ends. CDR3 sequence (DNA): TGTGCCAGCATCTCCGCTAGGGGGAACACTGAAGCTTTCTTT. Encoded protein: CASISARGNTEAFF.

The rearrangement links TRBV29-1 to TRBJ2-7; 10 positions match TRBD1. Germline V gene sequence: CDR1 SQVTM, CDR2 ANQGSEA. The CDR3 sequence is 14 residues long. J gave up 0 bases and V 5 bases, and 4 bases lay outside the gene matches. This CDR3 is CSVLTGGGSYEQYF. The CDR3 region has the DNA TGCAGCGTTTTGACAGGGGGCGGCTCCTACGAGCAGTACTTC.

The chain uses TRBV6-5 and TRBJ1-2; possible D gene TRBD1, 6 bases. This CDR3 contains 13 residues. Trimming shortened V by 0 bases and J by 6 bases, and 8 bases separated the two germline ends. Germline V gene sequence: CDR1 MNHEY, CDR2 SVGAGI. In DNA, the CDR3 is TGTGCCAGCAGTTACTCGGGACACCATGGCTACACCTTC. This encodes CASSYSGHHGYTF.

This clone was recorded only once. The rearrangement uses TRBV2 and TRBJ2-7; 7 bases align to TRBD1. Germline trimming cut 8 bases from V and 3 bases from J; bases unmatched to any gene: 7. Germline loops: CDR1 SNHLY, CDR2 FYNNEI. There are 13 residues in the CDR3. CDR3 region: CASQGTENYEQYF. In nucleotides, the CDR3 is TGTGCCAGCCAGGGGACAGAAAACTACGAGCAGTACTTC.

A few counts support this clone. The chain uses TRBV6-5 and TRBJ2-7, with TRBD1 matching 11 bases. Germline V gene sequence: CDR1 MNHEY, CDR2 SVGAGI. J gave up 3 bases and V 2 bases, and 0 bases lay outside the gene matches. The CDR3 totals 14 residues. The CDR3 region has the DNA TGTGCCAGCAGTTACGGGACAGGGGGCTACGAGCAGTACTTC. Amino acid sequence: CASSYGTGGYEQYF.

The chain employs TRBV3-1 (or the pseudogene TRBV3-2) and TRBJ1-1; 8 bases line up with TRBD1. The CDR3 is 15 amino acids. V shed 5 bases, J shed 3 bases, and the junction held 8 bases outside the gene matches. The germline gives CDR1 LGHDT, CDR2 YNNKEL (reference sequence). Here the CDR3 reads CASSLLTGGDTEAFF. The CDR3, as DNA: TGTGCCAGCAGCTTACTCACAGGGGGTGACACTGAAGCTTTCTTT.

The V and J genes are TRBV5-1 and TRBJ2-1; the match to TRBD2 covers 11 bases. CDR3 length: 17 residues. Germline-derived CDR1 and CDR2 are SGHRS and YFSETQ. Trimming at V came to 0 bases and at J to 6 bases, leaving 8 bases not matched to a gene. CDR3 sequence: CASSLASGLADANEQFF. In nucleotides, the CDR3 is TGCGCCAGCAGCTTGGCCTCGGGACTAGCGGACGCCAATGAGCAGTTCTTC.

Only a few counts were recorded for this clone. The chain carries TRBV7-9 and TRBJ1-5, with no clear D. Trimming pared 1 base from V and 0 bases from J, leaving 10 bases between. Germline CDR1 SEHNR, CDR2 FQNEAQ (reference sequence). This CDR3 is 16 amino acids long. CDR3 DNA: TGTGCCAGCAGCTTAGTAGGCGAGGCTAGCAATCAGCCCCAGCATTTT. Protein: CASSLVGEASNQPQHF.

J is TRBJ2-5 and V is TRBV9, with 7 nucleotides matching TRBD2. With 4 bases clipped from V and 0 bases from J, the junction kept 6 bases outside the gene matches. This CDR3 region has 15 residues. Germline CDR1 is SGDLS and CDR2 is YYNGEE. The CDR3 loop reads CASSLGGSDQETQYF. DNA of the CDR3: TGTGCCAGCAGCCTGGGGGGGTCGGACCAAGAGACCCAGTACTTC. The full variable domain, its missing parts supplied by reference TRBV9 and TRBJ2-5, is DSGVTQTPKHLITATGQRVTLRCSPRSGDLSVYWYQQSLDQGLQFLIQYYNGEERAKGNILERFSAQQFPDLHSELNLSSLELGDSALYFCASSLGGSDQETQYFGPGTRLLVL.

The chain joins TRBV2 to TRBJ1-2; D perhaps matches TRBD1 (6 bases). CDR3 length equals 13 residues. Germline assignment: CDR1 SNHLY and CDR2 FYNNEI. V was clipped by 5 bases and J by 0 bases, with 7 bases between them. CDR3 amino acids: CASSWDTNYGYTF. In nucleotides, the CDR3 is TGTGCCAGCAGTTGGGACACTAACTATGGCTACACCTTC.

The gene calls are TRBV2 and TRBJ2-3; D uncertain. Germline V gene data show CDR1 as SNHLY and CDR2 as FYNNEI. This CDR3 is 15 amino acids long. V was shortened by 7 bases and J by 4 bases, with 18 bases between the two germline ends. CDR3 nucleotides: TGTGCCAGCATCCGTCGGACCCCTTTCCCAGATACGCAGTATTTT. This codes for CASIRRTPFPDTQYF.

This clone was counted between two and nine times. This chain links TRBV7-9 with TRBJ1-6; maybe TRBD1 (5 bases). CDR3 size: 14 residues. Per the germline V gene, CDR1 is SEHNR and CDR2 is FQNEAQ (reference sequence). Trimming removed 1 base from V and 10 bases from J, with 11 bases in between. The CDR3 DNA is TGTGCCAGCAGCTTAGGGGGCCAGGAGTCACCCCTCCACTTT. This translates into CASSLGGQESPLHF.

This chain links TRBV4-3 with TRBJ1-6, with D unresolved. Germline loops: CDR1 LGHNA, CDR2 YSLEER. The V and J ends lost 3 bases and 1 base respectively, with 10 bases between them. CDR3 length: 16 amino acids. This CDR3 reads CASSQGMGSYNSPLHF. The CDR3 nucleotides read TGCGCCAGCAGCCAGGGGATGGGTTCCTATAATTCACCCCTCCACTTT.

The rearrangement links TRBV6-5 to TRBJ1-1, with TRBD1 matching 7 bases. V gave up 2 bases and J gave up 0 bases; unmatched junction bases: 3. The CDR3 extends over 15 amino acids. The germline CDR1 and CDR2 sequences are MNHEY and SVGAGI. In DNA form, the CDR3 reads TGTGCCAGCAGTTACGGGACAGTAATGAACACTGAAGCTTTCTTT. Amino acid sequence: CASSYGTVMNTEAFF.